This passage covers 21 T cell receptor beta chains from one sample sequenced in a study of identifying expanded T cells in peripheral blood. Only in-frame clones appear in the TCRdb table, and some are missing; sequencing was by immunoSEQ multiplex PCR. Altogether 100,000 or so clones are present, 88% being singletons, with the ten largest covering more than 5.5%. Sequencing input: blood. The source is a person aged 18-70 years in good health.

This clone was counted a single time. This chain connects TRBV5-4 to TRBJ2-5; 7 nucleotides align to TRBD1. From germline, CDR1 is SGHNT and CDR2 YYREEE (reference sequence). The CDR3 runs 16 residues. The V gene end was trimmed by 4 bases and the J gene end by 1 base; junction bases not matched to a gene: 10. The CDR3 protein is CASSNRDSGLQETQYF. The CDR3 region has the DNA TGTGCCAGCAGCAACCGGGACAGCGGTCTCCAAGAGACCCAGTACTTC.

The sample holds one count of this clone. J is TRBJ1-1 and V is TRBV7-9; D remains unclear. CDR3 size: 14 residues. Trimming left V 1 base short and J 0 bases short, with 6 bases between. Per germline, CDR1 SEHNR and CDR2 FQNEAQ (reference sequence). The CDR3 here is CASSLGTMNTEAFF. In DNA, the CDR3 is TGTGCCAGCAGCTTAGGAACGATGAACACTGAAGCTTTCTTT.

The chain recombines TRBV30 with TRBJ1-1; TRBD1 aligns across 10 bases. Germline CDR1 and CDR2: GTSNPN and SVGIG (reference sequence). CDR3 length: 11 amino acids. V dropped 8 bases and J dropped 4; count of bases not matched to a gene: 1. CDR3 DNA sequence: TGTGCCGGACAGGGGGGCACTGAAGCTTTCTTT. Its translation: CAGQGGTEAFF.

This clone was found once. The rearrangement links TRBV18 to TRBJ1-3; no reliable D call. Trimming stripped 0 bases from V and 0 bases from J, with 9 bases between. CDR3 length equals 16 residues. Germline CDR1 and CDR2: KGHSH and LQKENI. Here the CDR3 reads CASSPPSAGSGNTIYF. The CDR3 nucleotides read TGTGCCAGCTCACCACCGAGTGCCGGCTCTGGAAACACCATATATTTT.

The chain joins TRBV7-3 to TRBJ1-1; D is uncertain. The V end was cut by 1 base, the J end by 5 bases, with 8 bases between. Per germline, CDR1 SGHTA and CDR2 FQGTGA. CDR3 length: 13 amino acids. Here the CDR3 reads CASSLNRETEAFF. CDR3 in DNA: TGTGCCAGCAGCTTAAATCGGGAAACTGAAGCTTTCTTT.

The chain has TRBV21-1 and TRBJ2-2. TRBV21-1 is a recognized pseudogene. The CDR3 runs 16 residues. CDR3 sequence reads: CASSEVRVQGTGELFF. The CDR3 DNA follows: TGTGCCAGCAGCGAGGTGAGGGTCCAGGGCACCGGGGAGCTGTTTTTT.

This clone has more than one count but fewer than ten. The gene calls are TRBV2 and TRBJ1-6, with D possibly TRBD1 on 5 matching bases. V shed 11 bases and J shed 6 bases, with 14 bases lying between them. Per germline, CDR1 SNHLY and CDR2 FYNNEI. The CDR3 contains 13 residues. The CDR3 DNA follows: TGTGCCGGCGCCTACAGGTCTAATTCACCCCTCCACTTT. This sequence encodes CAGAYRSNSPLHF. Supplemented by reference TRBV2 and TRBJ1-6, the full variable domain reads EPEVTQTPSHQVTQMGQEVILRCVPISNHLYFYWYRQILGQKVEFLVSFYNNEISEKSEIFDDQFSVERPDGSNFTLKIRSTKLEDSAMYFCAGAYRSNSPLHFGNGTRLTVT.

Here the CDR3 reads CAWSAHQFGYTF. For the CDR3, the DNA is TGTGCCTGGAGTGCCCATCAGTTTGGCTACACCTTC. This chain joins TRBV30 and TRBJ1-2, with unresolved D. Germline V gives CDR1 GTSNPN, CDR2 SVGIG (reference sequence). V was trimmed by 1 base and J by 7 bases, leaving 10 bases between them. The CDR3 contains 12 residues. The variable domain in full, completed from reference TRBV30 and TRBJ1-2, reads SQTIHQWPATLVQPVGSPLSLECTVEGTSNPNLYWYRQAAGRGLQLLFYSVGIGQISSEVPQNLSASRPQDRQFILSSKKLLLSDSGFYLCAWSAHQFGYTFGSGTRLTVV.

CDR3 coding DNA: TGTGCCTGGGCGAAACAGAGAAACACTGAAGCTTTCTTT. Its protein is CAWAKQRNTEAFF. The chain uses TRBV30 and TRBJ1-1; D is unresolved. This CDR3 is built from 13 residues. Looked up from germline, CDR1 is GTSNPN and CDR2 is SVGIG (reference sequence). V lost 5 bases and J 2 bases, leaving 12 bases between the germline ends.

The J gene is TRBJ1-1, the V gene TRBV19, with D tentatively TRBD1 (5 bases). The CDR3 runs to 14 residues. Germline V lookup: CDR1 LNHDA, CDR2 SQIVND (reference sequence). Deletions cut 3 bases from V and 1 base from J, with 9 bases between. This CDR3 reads CASSIMRGNTEAFF. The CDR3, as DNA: TGTGCCAGTAGTATTATGAGGGGGAACACTGAAGCTTTCTTT.

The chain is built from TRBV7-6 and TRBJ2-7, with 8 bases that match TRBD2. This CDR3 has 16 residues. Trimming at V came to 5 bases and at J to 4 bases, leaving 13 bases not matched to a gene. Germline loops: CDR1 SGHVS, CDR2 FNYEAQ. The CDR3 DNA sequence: TGTGCCAGCAGCAGCAGCGGGGGCCCCCTCATATACGAGCAGTACTTC. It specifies CASSSSGGPLIYEQYF. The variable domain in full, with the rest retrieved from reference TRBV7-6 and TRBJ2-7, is GAGVSQSPRYKVTKRGQDVALRCDPISGHVSLYWYRQALGQGPEFLTYFNYEAQQDKSGLPNDRFSAERPEGSISTLTIQRTEQRDSAMYRCASSSSGGPLIYEQYFGPGTRLTVT.

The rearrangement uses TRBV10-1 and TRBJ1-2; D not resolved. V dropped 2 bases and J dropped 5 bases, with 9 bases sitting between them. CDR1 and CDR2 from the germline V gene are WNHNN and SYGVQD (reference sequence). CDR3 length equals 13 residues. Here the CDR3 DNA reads TGCGCCAGCAGTGAGGGGGAAAGTTATGGCTACACCTTC. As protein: CASSEGESYGYTF.

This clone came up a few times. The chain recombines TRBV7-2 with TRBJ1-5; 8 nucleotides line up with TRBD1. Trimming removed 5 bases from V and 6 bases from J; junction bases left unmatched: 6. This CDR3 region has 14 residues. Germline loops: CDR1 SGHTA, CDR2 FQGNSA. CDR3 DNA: TGTGCCAGCAGCCAGGACAGGGTCGGTCAGCCCCAGCATTTT. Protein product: CASSQDRVGQPQHF.

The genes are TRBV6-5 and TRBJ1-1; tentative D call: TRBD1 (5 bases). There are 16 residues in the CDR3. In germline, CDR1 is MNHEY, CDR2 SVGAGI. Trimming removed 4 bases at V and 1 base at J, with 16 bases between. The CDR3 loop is CASSSGTSAANTEAFF. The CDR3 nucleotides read TGTGCCAGCAGTTCCGGGACTAGCGCTGCGAACACTGAAGCTTTCTTT.

The CDR3 DNA reads as TGTGCCAGCAGCCAAGGTTATACCTACAATGAGCAGTTCTTC. Translated, it gives CASSQGYTYNEQFF. The chain employs TRBV14 and TRBJ2-1; D unclear. Germline V gives CDR1 SGHDN, CDR2 FVKESK. The CDR3 is made up of 14 amino acids. V shed 1 base and J shed 2 bases, with 6 bases lying between them.

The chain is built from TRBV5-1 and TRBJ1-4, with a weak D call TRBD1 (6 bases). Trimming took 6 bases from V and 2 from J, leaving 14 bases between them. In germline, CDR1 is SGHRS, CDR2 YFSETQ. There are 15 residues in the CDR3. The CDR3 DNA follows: TGCGCCAGCAACCAAGGGCAGGGGACTAATGAAAAACTGTTTTTT. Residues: CASNQGQGTNEKLFF.

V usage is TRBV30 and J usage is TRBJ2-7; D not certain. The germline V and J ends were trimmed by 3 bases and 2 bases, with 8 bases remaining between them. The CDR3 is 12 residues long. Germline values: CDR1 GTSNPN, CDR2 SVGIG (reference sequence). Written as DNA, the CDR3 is TGTGCCTGGAGCGGTGGGCCCTACGAGCAGTACTTC. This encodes CAWSGGPYEQYF.

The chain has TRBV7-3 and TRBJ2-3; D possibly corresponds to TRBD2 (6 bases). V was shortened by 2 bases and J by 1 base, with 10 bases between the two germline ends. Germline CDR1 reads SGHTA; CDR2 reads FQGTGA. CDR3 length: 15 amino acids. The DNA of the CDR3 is TGTGCCAGCAGCTTAGGAGGGGTCGGCACAGATACGCAGTATTTT. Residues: CASSLGGVGTDTQYF. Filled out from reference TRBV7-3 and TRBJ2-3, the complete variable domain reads GAGVSQTPSNKVTEKGKYVELRCDPISGHTALYWYRQSLGQGPEFLIYFQGTGAADDSGLPNDRFFAVRPEGSVSTLKIQRTERGDSAVYLCASSLGGVGTDTQYFGPGTRLTVL.

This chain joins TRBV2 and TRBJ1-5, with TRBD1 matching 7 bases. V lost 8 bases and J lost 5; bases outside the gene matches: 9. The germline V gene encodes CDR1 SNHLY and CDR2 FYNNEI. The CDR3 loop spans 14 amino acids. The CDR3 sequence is CASGLQGSYQPQHF. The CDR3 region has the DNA TGTGCCAGCGGCCTACAGGGGTCCTATCAGCCCCAGCATTTT.

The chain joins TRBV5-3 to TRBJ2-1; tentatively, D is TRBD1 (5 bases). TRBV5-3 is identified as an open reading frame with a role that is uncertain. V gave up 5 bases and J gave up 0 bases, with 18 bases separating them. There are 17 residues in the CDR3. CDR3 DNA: TGTGCCAGAAGGTGGAAGGGGCGTCCGAGCTCCTACAATGAGCAGTTCTTC. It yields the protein CARRWKGRPSSYNEQFF.

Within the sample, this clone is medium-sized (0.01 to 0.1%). The CDR3 here is CASSETGGTGANVLTF. The CDR3 coding sequence is TGTGCCAGCAGTGAGACAGGGGGCACTGGGGCCAACGTCCTGACTTTC. The chain couples TRBV6-4 to TRBJ2-6, with 10 bases aligning to TRBD1. The J segment lost 2 bases and the V segment lost 3 bases, leaving 1 base of the junction unmatched. Germline V gene sequence: CDR1 MRHNA, CDR2 SNTAGT. The CDR3 spans 16 residues.